The 17 T cell receptor beta chains below come from one sample, sequenced in a study of blood T cell repertoires in COVID-19. Produced via immunoSEQ multiplex PCR; TCRdb's table is partial and in-frame only. Among 150,000 to 200,000 clones listed, 85% to 90% were seen once. The specimen sequenced was peripheral blood. The source is a woman under 30 who had recovered from COVID-19.

The V call is TRBV5-6, the J call TRBJ2-1; the match to TRBD2 covers 9 bases. CDR3 length equals 14 residues. The ends lost 4 bases at V and 4 bases at J; junction bases unmatched: 3. Germline loops: CDR1 SGHDT, CDR2 YYEEEE. The CDR3 DNA follows: TGTGCCAGCAGCCGGCTAGCGGGGTACAATGAGCAGTTCTTC. Translating gives CASSRLAGYNEQFF.

The chain uses TRBV5-1 and TRBJ1-2; 9 bases fit TRBD1. Germline V gene lookup returns CDR1 SGHRS and CDR2 YFSETQ. The CDR3 length is 15 residues. V lost 2 bases to trimming and J lost 4 bases; unmatched junction nucleotides: 6. CDR3 protein: CASSFRDREVYGYTF. DNA of the CDR3: TGCGCCAGCAGCTTCCGGGACAGGGAGGTCTATGGCTACACCTTC.

In this sample, this clone turned up a few times. The identical CDR3 is also encoded by other nucleotide sequences in the sample. The J gene is TRBJ2-7, the V gene TRBV6-2 or TRBV6-3; the match to TRBD1 covers 7 bases. The CDR3 totals 14 residues. Per the germline V gene, CDR1 is MNHEY and CDR2 is SVGEGT. The ends lost 2 bases at V and 3 bases at J; junction bases unmatched: 4. For the CDR3, the DNA is TGTGCCAGCAGTTACGGGGCAGGGGGCTACGAGCAGTACGTC. This codes for CASSYGAGGYEQYV.

The chain joins TRBV6-5 to TRBJ2-7; 8 nucleotides line up with TRBD1. Germline V gene sequence: CDR1 MNHEY, CDR2 SVGAGI. This CDR3 has 13 residues. J was trimmed by 7 bases and V by 2 bases; bases with no gene match: 4. The CDR3 reads CASSYTGGREQYF. The CDR3 bases are TGTGCCAGCAGTTACACAGGGGGGAGGGAGCAGTACTTC.

This clone was detected a few times. This chain links TRBV20-1 with TRBJ2-7; 8 positions agree with TRBD1. The CDR3 contains 11 residues. Per germline, CDR1 DFQATT and CDR2 SNEGSKA (reference sequence). CDR3 amino acids: CSGQGSYEQYF. CDR3 nucleotides: TGCAGCGGACAGGGATCTTACGAGCAGTACTTC.

This chain joins TRBV19 and TRBJ2-5; tentatively, D is TRBD1 (6 bases). Germline CDR1 is LNHDA and CDR2 is SQIVND (reference sequence). Deletions cut 7 bases from V and 5 bases from J, with 17 bases between. This CDR3 contains 14 residues. The CDR3 nucleotides are TGTGCCAGTAAGCGGCAGGGGAGTGCGGAGACCCAGTACTTC. Translated: CASKRQGSAETQYF.

The gene calls are TRBV19 and TRBJ1-6; D is perhaps TRBD1 (6 bases). The germline CDR1 and CDR2 sequences are LNHDA and SQIVND (reference sequence). The V end lost 1 base, the J end lost 6 bases, and 10 bases lay between the germline ends. The CDR3 covers 15 residues. The CDR3 DNA reads as TGTGCCAGTAGTATAGCCAGGGGAGTTAATTCACCCCTCCACTTT. This gives the protein CASSIARGVNSPLHF.

The CDR3 region is CASSFRGGANVLTF. The CDR3 DNA is TGTGCCAGCAGTTTCCGAGGAGGGGCCAACGTCCTGACTTTC. J is TRBJ2-6 and V is TRBV6-5; D call uncertain. Germline loops: CDR1 MNHEY, CDR2 SVGAGI. The CDR3 length is 14 residues. Between the trimmed V and J ends, which lost 4 bases and 4 bases, there was a span of 8 bases.

The rearrangement links TRBV25-1 to TRBJ1-1, with 7 bases matching TRBD1. The CDR3 totals 14 residues. Germline loops: CDR1 MGHDK, CDR2 SYGVNS. Losses at the gene ends were 3 bases for V and 5 bases for J; bases not matched to a gene: 6. In DNA, the CDR3 is TGTGCCAGCAGTGATCAGACAGGGCGGACTGAAGCTTTCTTT. It codes for CASSDQTGRTEAFF.

The V call is TRBV3-1 (or the pseudogene TRBV3-2), the J call TRBJ2-1, with 10 bases identical to TRBD2. CDR3 length equals 13 residues. Germline assignment: CDR1 LGHDT and CDR2 YNNKEL (reference sequence). V dropped 6 bases and J dropped 5; count of bases not matched to a gene: 1. CDR3 sequence reads: CASRGLADNEQFF. CDR3 DNA sequence: TGTGCCAGCAGAGGACTAGCGGACAATGAGCAGTTCTTC.

This clone was picked up many times. V and J are TRBV6-6 and TRBJ2-3, with 7 bases lining up with TRBD2. The CDR3 is 15 residues long. Trimming took 3 bases from V and 2 from J; bases not matched to a gene: 5. The V gene's germline CDR1 is MNHNY and CDR2 SVGAGI (reference sequence). This chain's CDR3 is CASSYTSEFTDTQYF. The CDR3 nucleotides are TGTGCCAGCAGTTATACTAGCGAATTCACAGATACGCAGTATTTT.

The V call is TRBV30, the J call TRBJ2-3; unclear D gene. CDR1 is GTSNPN and CDR2 is SVGIG in the germline V gene (reference sequence). The CDR3 contains 12 residues. The V end lost 0 bases, the J end lost 4 bases, and 5 bases lay between the germline ends. CDR3 coding DNA: TGTGCCTGGAGTGTACTCTCAGATACGCAGTATTTT. It encodes CAWSVLSDTQYF.

This clone was detected a few times. This chain connects TRBV5-6 to TRBJ2-1; 8 bases agree with TRBD1. The CDR3 runs to 16 residues. The ends lost 0 bases at V and 9 bases at J; junction bases unmatched: 11. The germline CDR1 and CDR2 sequences are SGHDT and YYEEEE. The CDR3 sequence is CASSLEVGSGGGEQFF. The CDR3 DNA sequence: TGTGCCAGCAGCTTGGAGGTGGGCTCAGGGGGCGGTGAGCAGTTCTTC.

Here the CDR3 DNA reads TGTGCCAGCCGTCTCGGGTCGGCTGAAGCTTTCTTT. Translated: CASRLGSAEAFF. The chain couples TRBV14 to TRBJ1-1; the D is unclear. The CDR3 totals 12 residues. Trimming left V 8 bases short and J 6 bases short, with 13 bases between. The germline gives CDR1 SGHDN, CDR2 FVKESK.

The gene calls are TRBV4-3 and TRBJ2-3; possible D gene TRBD1, 6 bases. CDR1 is LGHNA and CDR2 is YSLEER in the germline V gene. The CDR3 sequence is 16 residues long. Trimming left V 1 base short and J 2 bases short, with 13 bases between. The CDR3 loop is CASSQVADRDTDTQYF. CDR3 bases: TGCGCCAGCAGCCAAGTTGCGGACAGAGACACAGATACGCAGTATTTT.

The chain couples TRBV15 to TRBJ1-1, with D hard to call. The V and J ends lost 5 bases and 0 bases respectively, with 10 bases between them. The CDR3 loop spans 14 amino acids. CDR1 LNHNV and CDR2 YYDKDF come from the germline V gene (reference sequence). The CDR3 sequence is CATSPGAMNTEAFF. The CDR3 DNA follows: TGTGCCACCAGCCCGGGAGCGATGAACACTGAAGCTTTCTTT.

The chain uses TRBV7-9 and TRBJ2-5; 7 positions match TRBD1. V lost 3 bases to trimming and J lost 8 bases; unmatched junction nucleotides: 9. Germline V gene sequence: CDR1 SEHNR, CDR2 FQNEAQ (reference sequence). The CDR3 has 14 residues. This CDR3 reads CASSFKGADITQYF. The DNA for the CDR3 is TGTGCCAGCAGCTTTAAGGGGGCGGACATAACCCAGTACTTC.